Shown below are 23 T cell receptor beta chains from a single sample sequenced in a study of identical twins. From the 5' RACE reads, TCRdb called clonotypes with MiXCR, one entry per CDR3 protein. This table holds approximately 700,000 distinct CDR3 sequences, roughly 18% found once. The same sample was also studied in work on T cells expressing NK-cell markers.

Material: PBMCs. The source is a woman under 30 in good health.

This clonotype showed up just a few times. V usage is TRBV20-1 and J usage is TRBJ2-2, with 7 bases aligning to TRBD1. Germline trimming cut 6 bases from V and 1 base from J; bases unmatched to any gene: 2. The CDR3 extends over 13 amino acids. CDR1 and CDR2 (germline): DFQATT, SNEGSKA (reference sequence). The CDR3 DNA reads TGCAGTGCCTGGACAGGGAACACCGGGGAGCTGTTTTTT. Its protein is CSAWTGNTGELFF.

CDR3 sequence: CATSNGLADYQETQYF. CDR3 sequence (DNA): TGTGCCACCAGCAACGGACTAGCGGATTACCAAGAGACCCAGTACTTC. The chain employs TRBV15 and TRBJ2-5, with 10 bases fitting TRBD2. This CDR3 comprises 16 residues. V dropped 4 bases and J dropped 0; count of bases not matched to a gene: 5. Germline V CDR1 and CDR2: LNHNV, YYDKDF (reference sequence).

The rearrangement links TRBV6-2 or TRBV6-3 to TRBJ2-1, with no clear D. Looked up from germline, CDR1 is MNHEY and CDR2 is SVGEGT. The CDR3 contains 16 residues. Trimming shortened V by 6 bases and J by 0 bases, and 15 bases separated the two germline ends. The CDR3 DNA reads TGTGCCAGCAGCCCTTTATTCGGTTACTCCTACAATGAGCAGTTCTTC. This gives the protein CASSPLFGYSYNEQFF.

This chain's CDR3 is CAHGSRPETQYF. The DNA for the CDR3 is TGTGCCCATGGGAGCCGCCCAGAGACCCAGTACTTC. The chain combines TRBV2 with TRBJ2-5; D may be TRBD2 (5 bases). Trimming left V 11 bases short and J 4 bases short, with 14 bases between. The CDR3 is 12 residues long. Germline CDR1 is SNHLY and CDR2 is FYNNEI.

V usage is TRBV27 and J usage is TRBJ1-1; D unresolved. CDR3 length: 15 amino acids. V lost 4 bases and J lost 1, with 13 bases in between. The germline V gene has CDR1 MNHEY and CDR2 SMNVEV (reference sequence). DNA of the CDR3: TGTGCCAGCAGTTCGAGAATGGGAGGGAACACTGAAGCTTTCTTT. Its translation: CASSSRMGGNTEAFF.

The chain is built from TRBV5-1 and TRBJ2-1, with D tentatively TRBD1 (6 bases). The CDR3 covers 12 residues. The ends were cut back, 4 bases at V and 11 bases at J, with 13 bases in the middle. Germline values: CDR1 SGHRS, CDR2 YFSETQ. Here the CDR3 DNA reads TGCGCCAGCAGCCGCGAAGGGACACAGCAGTTCTTC. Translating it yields CASSREGTQQFF.

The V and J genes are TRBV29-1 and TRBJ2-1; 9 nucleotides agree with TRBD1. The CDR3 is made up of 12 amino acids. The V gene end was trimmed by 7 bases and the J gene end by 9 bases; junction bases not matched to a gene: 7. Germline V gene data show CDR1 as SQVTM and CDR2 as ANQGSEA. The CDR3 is CSAGQGYGEQFF. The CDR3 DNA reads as TGCAGCGCGGGACAGGGATATGGTGAGCAGTTCTTC.

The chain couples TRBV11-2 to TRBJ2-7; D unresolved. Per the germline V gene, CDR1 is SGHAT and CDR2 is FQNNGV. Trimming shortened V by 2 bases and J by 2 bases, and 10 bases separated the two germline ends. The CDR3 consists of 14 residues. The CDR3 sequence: CASSLYLGTYEQYF. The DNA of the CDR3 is TGTGCCAGCAGCTTATATCTAGGGACCTACGAGCAGTACTTC.

The CDR3 sequence is CATSDSYQETQYF. The CDR3 coding sequence is TGTGCCACCAGTGATTCGTACCAAGAGACCCAGTACTTC. The rearrangement links TRBV24-1 to TRBJ2-5; D ambiguous. The germline V and J ends were trimmed by 2 bases and 0 bases, with 3 bases remaining between them. This CDR3 spans 13 amino acids. Germline CDR1 is KGHDR and CDR2 is SFDVKD.

CDR3: CASRGTSALSSYNEQFF. The CDR3 DNA follows: TGTGCCAGCAGAGGGACTAGCGCCTTAAGCTCCTACAATGAGCAGTTCTTC. The chain carries TRBV6-2 or TRBV6-3 and TRBJ2-1, with 10 nucleotides matching TRBD2. Trimming at V came to 6 bases and at J to 0 bases, leaving 8 bases not matched to a gene. Per germline, CDR1 MNHEY and CDR2 SVGEGT. This CDR3 spans 17 amino acids.

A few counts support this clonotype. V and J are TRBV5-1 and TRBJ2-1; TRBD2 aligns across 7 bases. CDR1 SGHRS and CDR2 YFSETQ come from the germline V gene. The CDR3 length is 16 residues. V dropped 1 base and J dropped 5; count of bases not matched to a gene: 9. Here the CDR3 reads CASSLPPGLNNNEQFF. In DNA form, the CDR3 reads TGCGCCAGCAGCTTGCCCCCGGGACTAAATAACAATGAGCAGTTCTTC.

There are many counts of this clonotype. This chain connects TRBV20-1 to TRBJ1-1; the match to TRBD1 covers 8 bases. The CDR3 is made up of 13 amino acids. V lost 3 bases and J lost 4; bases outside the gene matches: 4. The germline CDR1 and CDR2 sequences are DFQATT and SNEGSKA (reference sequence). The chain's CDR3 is CSASPTGGTEAFF. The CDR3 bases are TGCAGTGCTAGCCCCACAGGGGGCACTGAAGCTTTCTTT.

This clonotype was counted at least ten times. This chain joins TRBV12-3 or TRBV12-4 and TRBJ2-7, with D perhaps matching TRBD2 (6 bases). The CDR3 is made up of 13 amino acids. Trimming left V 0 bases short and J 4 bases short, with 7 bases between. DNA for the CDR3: TGTGCCAGCAGTTTAGCGGGACTGTACGAGCAGTACTTC. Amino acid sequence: CASSLAGLYEQYF.

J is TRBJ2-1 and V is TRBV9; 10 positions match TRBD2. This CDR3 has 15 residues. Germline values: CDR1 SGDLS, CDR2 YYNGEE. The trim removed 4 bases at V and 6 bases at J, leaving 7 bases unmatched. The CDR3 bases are TGTGCCAGCAGCTCCAGCGGGGGGGCTATCAATGAGCAGTTCTTC. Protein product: CASSSSGGAINEQFF.

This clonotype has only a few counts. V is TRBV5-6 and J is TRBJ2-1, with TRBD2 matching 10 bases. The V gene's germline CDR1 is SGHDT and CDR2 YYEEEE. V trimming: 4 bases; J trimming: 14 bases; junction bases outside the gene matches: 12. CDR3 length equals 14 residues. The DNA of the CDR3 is TGTGCCAGCAGCCCGGGGGGTAGCGGGAGGTTAGAGTTCTTC. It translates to CASSPGGSGRLEFF. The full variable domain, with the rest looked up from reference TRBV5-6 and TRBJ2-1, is DAGVTQSPTHLIKTRGQQVTLRCSPKSGHDTVSWYQQALGQGPQFIFQYYEEEERQRGNFPDRFSGHQFPNYSSELNVNALLLGDSALYLCASSPGGSGRLEFFGPGTRLTVL.

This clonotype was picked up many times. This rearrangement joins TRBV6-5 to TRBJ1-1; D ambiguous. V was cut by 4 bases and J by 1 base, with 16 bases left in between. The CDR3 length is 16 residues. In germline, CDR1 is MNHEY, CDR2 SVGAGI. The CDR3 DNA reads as TGTGCCAGCAGTTCATTTTTTCCAGGCCCGAACACTGAAGCTTTCTTT. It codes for CASSSFFPGPNTEAFF.

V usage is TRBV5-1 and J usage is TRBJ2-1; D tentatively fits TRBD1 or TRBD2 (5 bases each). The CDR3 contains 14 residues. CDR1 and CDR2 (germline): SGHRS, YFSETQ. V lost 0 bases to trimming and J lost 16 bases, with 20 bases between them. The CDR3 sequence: CASSLDSRGTGNFF. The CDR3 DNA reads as TGCGCCAGCAGCTTGGACTCGCGAGGGACGGGTAACTTCTTC.

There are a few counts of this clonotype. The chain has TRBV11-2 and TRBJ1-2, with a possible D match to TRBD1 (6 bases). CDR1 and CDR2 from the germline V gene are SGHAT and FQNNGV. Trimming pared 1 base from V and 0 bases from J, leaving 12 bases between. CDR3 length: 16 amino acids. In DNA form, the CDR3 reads TGTGCCAGCAGCTTAGTCCCGACAGGAACTAACTATGGCTACACCTTC. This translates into CASSLVPTGTNYGYTF.

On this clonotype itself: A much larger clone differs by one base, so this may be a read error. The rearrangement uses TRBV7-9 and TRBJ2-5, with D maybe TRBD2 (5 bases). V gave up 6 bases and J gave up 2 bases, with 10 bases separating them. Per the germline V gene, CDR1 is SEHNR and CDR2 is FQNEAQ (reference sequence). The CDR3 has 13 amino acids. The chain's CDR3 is CASRLEIQETQYF. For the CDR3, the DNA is TGTGCCAGCAGACTAGAGATACAAGAGACCCAGTACTTC.

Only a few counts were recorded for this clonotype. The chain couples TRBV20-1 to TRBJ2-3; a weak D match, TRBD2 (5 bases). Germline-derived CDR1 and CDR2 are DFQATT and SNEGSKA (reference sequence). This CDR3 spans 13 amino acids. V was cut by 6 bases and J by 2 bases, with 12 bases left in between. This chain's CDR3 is CSAKDWATDTQYF. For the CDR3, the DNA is TGCAGTGCCAAGGACTGGGCCACAGATACGCAGTATTTT.

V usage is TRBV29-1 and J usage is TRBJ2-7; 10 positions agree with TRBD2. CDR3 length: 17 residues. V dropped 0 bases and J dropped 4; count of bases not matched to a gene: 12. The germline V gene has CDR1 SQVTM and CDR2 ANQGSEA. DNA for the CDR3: TGCAGCGTTGAAGATAGGGCTAGCGGGAGTAGTGCGTACGAGCAGTACTTC. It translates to CSVEDRASGSSAYEQYF.

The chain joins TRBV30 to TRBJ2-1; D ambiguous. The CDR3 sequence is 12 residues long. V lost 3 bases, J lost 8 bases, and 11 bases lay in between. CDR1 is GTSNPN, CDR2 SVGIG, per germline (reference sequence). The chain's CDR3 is CAWRPPGDEQFF. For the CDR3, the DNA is TGTGCCTGGAGGCCTCCCGGAGATGAGCAGTTCTTC. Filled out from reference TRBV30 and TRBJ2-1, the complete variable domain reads SQTIHQWPATLVQPVGSPLSLECTVEGTSNPNLYWYRQAAGRGLQLLFYSVGIGQISSEVPQNLSASRPQDRQFILSSKKLLLSDSGFYLCAWRPPGDEQFFGPGTRLTVL.

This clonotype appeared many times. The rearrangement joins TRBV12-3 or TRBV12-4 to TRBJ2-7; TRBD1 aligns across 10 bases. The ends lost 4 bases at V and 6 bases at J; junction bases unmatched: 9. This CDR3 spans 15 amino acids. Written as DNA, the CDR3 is TGTGCCAGCAGTTGGATCGGGACAGGGGTTCGCGAGCAGTACTTC. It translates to CASSWIGTGVREQYF.